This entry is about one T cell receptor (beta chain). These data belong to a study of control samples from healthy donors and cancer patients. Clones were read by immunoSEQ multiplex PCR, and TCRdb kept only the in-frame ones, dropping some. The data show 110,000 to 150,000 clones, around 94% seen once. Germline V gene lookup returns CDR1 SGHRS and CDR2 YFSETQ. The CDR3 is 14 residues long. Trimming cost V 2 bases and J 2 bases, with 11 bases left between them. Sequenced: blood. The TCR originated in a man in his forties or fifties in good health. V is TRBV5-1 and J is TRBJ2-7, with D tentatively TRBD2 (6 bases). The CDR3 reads CASSFAGQPYEQYF. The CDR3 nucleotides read TGCGCCAGCAGCTTCGCGGGGCAACCCTACGAGCAGTACTTC.